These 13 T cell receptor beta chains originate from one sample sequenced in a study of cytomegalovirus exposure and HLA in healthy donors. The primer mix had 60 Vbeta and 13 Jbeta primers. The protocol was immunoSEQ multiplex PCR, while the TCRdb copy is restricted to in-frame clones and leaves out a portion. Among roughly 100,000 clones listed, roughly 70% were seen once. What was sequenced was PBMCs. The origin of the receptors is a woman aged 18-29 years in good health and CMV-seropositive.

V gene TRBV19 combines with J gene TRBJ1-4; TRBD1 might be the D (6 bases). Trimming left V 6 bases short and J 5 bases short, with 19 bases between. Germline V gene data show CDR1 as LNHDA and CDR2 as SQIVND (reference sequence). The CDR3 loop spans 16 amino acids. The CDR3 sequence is CASRGHRGQPNEKLFF. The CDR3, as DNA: TGTGCCAGTAGGGGACATCGTGGTCAGCCAAATGAAAAACTGTTTTTT.

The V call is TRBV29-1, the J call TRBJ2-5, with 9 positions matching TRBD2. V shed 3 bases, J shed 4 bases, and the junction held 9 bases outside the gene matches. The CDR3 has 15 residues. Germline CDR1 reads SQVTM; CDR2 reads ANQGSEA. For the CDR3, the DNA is TGCAGCGTTGACGAGGGCGGGAGGGCAGGAGAGACCCAGTACTTC. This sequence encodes CSVDEGGRAGETQYF.

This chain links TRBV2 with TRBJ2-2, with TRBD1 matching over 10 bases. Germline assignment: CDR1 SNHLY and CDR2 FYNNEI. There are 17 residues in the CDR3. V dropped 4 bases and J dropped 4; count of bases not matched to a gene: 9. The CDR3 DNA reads TGTGCCAGCAGTGGAATTGGGGACAGGGGAAGCACCGGGGAGCTGTTTTTT. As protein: CASSGIGDRGSTGELFF.

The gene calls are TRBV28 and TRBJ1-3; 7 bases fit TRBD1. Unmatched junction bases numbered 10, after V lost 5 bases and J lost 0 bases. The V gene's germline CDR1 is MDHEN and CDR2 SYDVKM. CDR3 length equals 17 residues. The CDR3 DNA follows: TGTGCCAGCAGTCTACCGACAGGGCGCTTCTCTGGAAACACCATATATTTT. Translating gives CASSLPTGRFSGNTIYF.

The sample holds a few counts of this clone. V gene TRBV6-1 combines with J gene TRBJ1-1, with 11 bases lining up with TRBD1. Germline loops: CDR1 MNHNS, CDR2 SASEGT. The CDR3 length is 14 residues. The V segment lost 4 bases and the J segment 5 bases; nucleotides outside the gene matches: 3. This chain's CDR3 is CASSGDRGRTEAFF. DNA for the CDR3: TGTGCCAGCAGTGGGGACAGGGGGAGAACTGAAGCTTTCTTT.

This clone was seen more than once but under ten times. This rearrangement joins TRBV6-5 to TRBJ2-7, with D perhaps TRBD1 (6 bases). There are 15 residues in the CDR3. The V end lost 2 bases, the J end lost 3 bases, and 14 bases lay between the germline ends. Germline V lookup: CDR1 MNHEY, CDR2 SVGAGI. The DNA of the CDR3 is TGTGCCAGCAGTTACCAGGGGTCTTTCATCTACGAGCAGTACTTC. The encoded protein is CASSYQGSFIYEQYF.

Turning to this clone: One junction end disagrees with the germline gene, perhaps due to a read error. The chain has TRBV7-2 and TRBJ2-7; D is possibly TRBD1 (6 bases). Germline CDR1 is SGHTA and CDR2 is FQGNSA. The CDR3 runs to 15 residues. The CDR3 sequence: CASSQGGTPGDEQYF. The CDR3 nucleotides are TGCGCCAGCAGCCAAGGTGGGACACCGGGCGACGAGCAGTACTTC.

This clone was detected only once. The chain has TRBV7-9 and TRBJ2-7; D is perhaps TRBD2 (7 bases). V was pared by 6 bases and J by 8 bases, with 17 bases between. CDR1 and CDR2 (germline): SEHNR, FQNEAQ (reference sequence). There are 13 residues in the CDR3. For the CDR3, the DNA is TGTGCCAGCAGTCTTGGGGGGGGGCAACAGCAGTACTTC. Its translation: CASSLGGGQQQYF. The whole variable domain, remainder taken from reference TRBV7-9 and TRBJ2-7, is DTGVSQNPRHKITKRGQNVTFRCDPISEHNRLYWYRQTLGQGPEFLTYFQNEAQLEKSRLLSDRFSAERPKGSFSTLEIQRTEQGDSAMYLCASSLGGGQQQYFGPGTRLTVT.

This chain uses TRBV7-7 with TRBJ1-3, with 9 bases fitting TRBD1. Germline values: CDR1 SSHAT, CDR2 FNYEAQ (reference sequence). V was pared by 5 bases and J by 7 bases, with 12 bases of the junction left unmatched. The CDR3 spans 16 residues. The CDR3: CASSIGGQGICNTIYF. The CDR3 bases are TGTGCCAGCAGCATTGGGGGACAGGGTATATGCAACACCATATATTTT.

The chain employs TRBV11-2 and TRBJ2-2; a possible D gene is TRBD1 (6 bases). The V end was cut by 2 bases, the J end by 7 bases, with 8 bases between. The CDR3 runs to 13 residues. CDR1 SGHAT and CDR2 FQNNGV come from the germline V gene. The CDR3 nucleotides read TGTGCCAGCAGCTTAACAGGGTACGGGGAGCTGTTTTTT. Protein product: CASSLTGYGELFF.

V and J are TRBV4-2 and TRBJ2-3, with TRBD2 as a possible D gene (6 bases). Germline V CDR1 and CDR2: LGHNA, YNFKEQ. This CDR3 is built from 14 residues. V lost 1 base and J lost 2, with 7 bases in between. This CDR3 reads CASSQGDSTDTQYF. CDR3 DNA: TGTGCCAGCAGCCAAGGGGACTCCACAGATACGCAGTATTTT.

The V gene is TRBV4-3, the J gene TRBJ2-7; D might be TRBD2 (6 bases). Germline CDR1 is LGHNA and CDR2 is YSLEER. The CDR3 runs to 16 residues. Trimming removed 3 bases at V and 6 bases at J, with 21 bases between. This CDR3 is CASSQWASAVIGEQYF. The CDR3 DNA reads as TGCGCCAGCAGCCAGTGGGCTAGCGCCGTGATAGGCGAGCAGTACTTC.

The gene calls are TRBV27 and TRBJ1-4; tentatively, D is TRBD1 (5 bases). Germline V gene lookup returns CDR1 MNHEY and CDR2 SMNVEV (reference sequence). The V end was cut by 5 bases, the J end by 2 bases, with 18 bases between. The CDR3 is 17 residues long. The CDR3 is CASSPSWAGLTNEKLFF. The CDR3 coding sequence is TGTGCCAGCAGTCCATCGTGGGCAGGGTTGACTAATGAAAAACTGTTTTTT.